A selection of T cell receptor beta chains follows, all from one sample in a study of shared clonotypes between healthy human individuals. This table comes from immunoSEQ multiplex PCR, and its TCRdb copy is limited to in-frame clones, with some not included. In the table there are about 2.2 million clones, 93% of which are singletons. Sequences were obtained from naive CD8+ T cells from PBMCs. Receptors were obtained from a man aged 18 to 30 in good health. Some clones in this sample may be carry-over from other donors' samples. Both conserved end residues are part of each CDR3. A D gene is named only where the DNA matches it firmly. Part of the rows lack a size; the others show once, few, many or a class for expanded clones.

length: 16
V: TRBV28
D: TRBD1
J: TRBJ2-3
size: once
CDR3: CASSSHRTGEPDTQYF
DNA: TGTGCCAGCAGTTCACACCGTACAGGGGAACCAGATACGCAGTATTTT

length: 16
V: TRBV19
D: TRBD2
J: TRBJ2-3
size: once
CDR3: CASRPRLAESTDTQYF
DNA: TGTGCCAGTAGACCACGTCTAGCGGAAAGCACAGATACGCAGTATTTT

length: 14
V: TRBV10-3
D: .
J: TRBJ1-1
size: .
CDR3: CAIRPPGMNTEAFF
DNA: TGTGCCATTCGGCCTCCAGGGATGAACACTGAAGCTTTCTTT

length: 15
V: TRBV2
D: .
J: TRBJ1-1
size: .
CDR3: CASSLFSRFNTEAFF
DNA: TGTGCCAGCAGTTTGTTTAGCAGGTTCAACACTGAAGCTTTCTTT

length: 15
V: TRBV15
D: TRBD2
J: TRBJ2-1
size: .
CDR3: CATSPQAGGPYEQFF
DNA: TGTGCCACCAGCCCCCAGGCGGGAGGGCCTTATGAGCAGTTCTTC

length: 11
V: TRBV5-8
D: TRBD1
J: TRBJ2-1
size: .
CDR3: CASSQGVTQFF
DNA: TGTGCCAGCAGCCAGGGGGTCACGCAGTTCTTC

length: 15
V: TRBV18
D: .
J: TRBJ2-1
size: once
CDR3: CASSPRSLSYNEQFF
DNA: TGTGCCAGCTCACCAAGGTCCCTCTCCTACAATGAGCAGTTCTTC

length: 14
V: TRBV7-9
D: TRBD2
J: TRBJ2-7
size: once
CDR3: CASSLVAGVGEQYF
DNA: TGTGCCAGCAGCTTAGTTGCGGGAGTGGGTGAGCAGTACTTC

length: 14
V: TRBV28
D: .
J: TRBJ1-5
size: few
CDR3: CASSLGRLHQPQHF
DNA: TGTGCCAGCAGTTTGGGCAGATTACATCAGCCCCAGCATTTT

length: 12
V: TRBV7-2
D: .
J: TRBJ2-3
size: .
CDR3: CASTLPPDTQYF
DNA: TGTGCCAGCACCCTTCCTCCAGATACGCAGTATTTT

length: 17
V: TRBV15
D: .
J: TRBJ2-1
size: .
CDR3: CATSRDNRESSYNEQFF
DNA: TGTGCCACCAGCAGAGATAACAGGGAAAGCTCCTACAATGAGCAGTTCTTC

length: 15
V: TRBV28
D: .
J: TRBJ2-3
size: .
CDR3: CASSLAGAYFDTQYF
DNA: TGTGCCAGCAGTTTGGCAGGGGCGTATTTTGATACGCAGTATTTT

length: 13
V: TRBV7-2
D: .
J: TRBJ2-7
size: .
CDR3: CASSYRDSYEQYF
DNA: TGTGCCAGCAGCTACAGGGACTCCTACGAGCAGTACTTC

length: 14
V: TRBV5-1
D: TRBD1
J: TRBJ1-1
size: .
CDR3: CASSFLGQGAGAFF
DNA: TGCGCCAGCAGCTTCTTAGGACAGGGGGCAGGCGCTTTCTTT

length: 15
V: TRBV19
D: TRBD2
J: TRBJ2-1
size: .
CDR3: CASRERDTVYNEQFF
DNA: TGTGCCAGTAGGGAGCGGGATACCGTTTACAATGAGCAGTTCTTC

length: 15
V: TRBV30
D: TRBD2
J: TRBJ2-1
size: once
CDR3: CAWTLAGGFANEQFF
DNA: TGTGCCTGGACGCTAGCGGGAGGGTTCGCCAATGAGCAGTTCTTC

length: 13
V: TRBV9
D: .
J: TRBJ2-5
size: .
CDR3: CASSVGGRETQYF
DNA: TGTGCCAGCAGCGTAGGAGGCCGGGAGACCCAGTACTTC

length: 13
V: TRBV27
D: .
J: TRBJ2-1
size: .
CDR3: CASSLLLNNEQFF
DNA: TGTGCCAGCAGTTTATTACTTAACAATGAGCAGTTCTTC

length: 13
V: TRBV5-1
D: .
J: TRBJ1-2
size: .
CDR3: CASSLGPVWGYTF
DNA: TGCGCCAGCAGCTTGGGGCCGGTGTGGGGCTACACCTTC

length: 12
V: TRBV30
D: .
J: TRBJ1-1
size: .
CDR3: CAWSITHTEAFF
DNA: TGTGCCTGGAGTATCACCCATACGGAAGCTTTCTTT

length: 13
V: TRBV6-5
D: TRBD1
J: TRBJ2-7
size: .
CDR3: CASSITGAHEQYF
DNA: TGTGCCAGCAGTATAACAGGGGCCCACGAGCAGTACTTC

length: 11
V: TRBV11-3
D: .
J: TRBJ1-2
size: .
CDR3: CASKGYGGYTF
DNA: TGTGCCAGCAAGGGATACGGCGGCTACACCTTC

length: 15
V: TRBV5-5
D: .
J: TRBJ2-7
size: .
CDR3: CASSPDTRFGGRQYF
DNA: TGTGCCAGCAGTCCTGACACGAGATTTGGAGGGCGGCAGTACTTC

length: 15
V: TRBV11-3
D: .
J: TRBJ1-5
size: .
CDR3: CASTIQGRGNQPQHF
DNA: TGTGCCAGCACCATTCAGGGCAGGGGAAATCAGCCCCAGCATTTT

length: 13
V: TRBV27
D: .
J: TRBJ1-1
size: .
CDR3: CASSLEGGSFAFF
DNA: TGTGCCAGCAGCCTCGAGGGGGGGTCTTTTGCTTTCTTT

length: 18
V: TRBV28
D: TRBD2
J: TRBJ2-1
size: .
CDR3: CASSLYREASSSYNEQFF
DNA: TGTGCCAGCAGTTTGTATCGGGAGGCCTCGAGCTCCTACAATGAGCAGTTCTTC

length: 17
V: TRBV7-8
D: .
J: TRBJ2-2
size: .
CDR3: CASSPPNLALNTGELFF
DNA: TGTGCCAGCAGCCCCCCCAACCTAGCGTTAAACACCGGGGAGCTGTTTTTT

length: 14
V: TRBV4-1
D: .
J: TRBJ2-1
size: .
CDR3: CASSQVSFYNEQFF
DNA: TGCGCCAGCAGCCAAGTTAGTTTCTACAATGAGCAGTTCTTC

length: 15
V: TRBV4-1
D: .
J: TRBJ2-7
size: .
CDR3: CASSPGGFGVHEQYF
DNA: TGCGCCAGCAGCCCAGGGGGGTTTGGGGTGCACGAGCAGTACTTC

length: 15
V: TRBV5-6
D: TRBD2
J: TRBJ2-3
size: .
CDR3: CASGATSDATDTQYF
DNA: TGTGCCAGCGGGGCAACTAGCGATGCCACAGATACGCAGTATTTT

length: 13
V: TRBV6-5
D: .
J: TRBJ2-2
size: .
CDR3: CASRAGDTGELFF
DNA: TGTGCCAGCAGGGCAGGCGACACCGGGGAGCTGTTTTTT

length: 14
V: TRBV7-9
D: .
J: TRBJ1-1
size: .
CDR3: CASRPGTPNTEAFF
DNA: TGTGCCAGCAGACCAGGGACACCGAACACTGAAGCTTTCTTT